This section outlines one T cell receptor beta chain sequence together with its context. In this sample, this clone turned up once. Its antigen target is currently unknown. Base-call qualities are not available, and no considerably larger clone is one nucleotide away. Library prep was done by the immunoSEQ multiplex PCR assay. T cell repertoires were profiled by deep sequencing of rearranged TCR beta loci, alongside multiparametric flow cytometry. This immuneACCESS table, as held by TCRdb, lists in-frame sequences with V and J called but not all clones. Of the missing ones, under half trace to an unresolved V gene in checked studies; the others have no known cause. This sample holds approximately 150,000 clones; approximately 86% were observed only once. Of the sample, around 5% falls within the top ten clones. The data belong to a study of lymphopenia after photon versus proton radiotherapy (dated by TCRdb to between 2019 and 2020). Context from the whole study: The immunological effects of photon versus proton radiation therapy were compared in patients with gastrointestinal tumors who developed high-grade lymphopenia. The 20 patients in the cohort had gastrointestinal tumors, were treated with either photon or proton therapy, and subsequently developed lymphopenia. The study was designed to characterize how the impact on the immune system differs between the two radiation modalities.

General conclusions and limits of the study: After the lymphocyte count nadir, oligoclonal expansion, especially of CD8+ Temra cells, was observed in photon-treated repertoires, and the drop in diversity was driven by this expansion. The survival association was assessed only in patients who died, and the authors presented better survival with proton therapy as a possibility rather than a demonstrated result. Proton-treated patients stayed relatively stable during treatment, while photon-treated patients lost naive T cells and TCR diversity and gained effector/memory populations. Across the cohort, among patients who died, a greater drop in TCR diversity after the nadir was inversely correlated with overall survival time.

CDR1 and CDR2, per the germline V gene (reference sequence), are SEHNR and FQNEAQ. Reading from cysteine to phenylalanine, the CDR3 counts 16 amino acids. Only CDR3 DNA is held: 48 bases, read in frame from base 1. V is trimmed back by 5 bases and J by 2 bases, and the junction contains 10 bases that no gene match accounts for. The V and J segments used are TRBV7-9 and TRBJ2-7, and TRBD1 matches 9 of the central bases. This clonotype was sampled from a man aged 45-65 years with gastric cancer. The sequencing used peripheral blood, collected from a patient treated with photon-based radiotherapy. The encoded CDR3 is CASSPYGGQGTYEQYF. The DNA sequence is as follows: TGTGCCAGCAGCCCCTACGGGGGACAGGGTACCTACGAGCAGTACTTC.